Detailed here is one T cell receptor beta chain. Its antigen is unknown. The CDR3 runs to 14 residues. Trimming stripped 6 bases from V and 1 base from J, with 10 bases between. Germline V gene lookup returns CDR1 LNHDA and CDR2 SQIVND (reference sequence). These data belong to a study of cytomegalovirus exposure and HLA in healthy donors. General study results and limits: It was likely that a cluster of highly shared sequence variants was a sequencing artifact. The study reported that TCR beta sequences accurately predicted HLA-A and HLA-B alleles in most subjects.

PCR involved 60 Vbeta and 13 Jbeta primers. Profiled with immunoSEQ multiplex PCR; TCRdb holds only in-frame clones, not every one. The sample records a few hundred thousand clones, roughly 80% being singletons. The TCR comes from a man aged 35 to 55 in good health and CMV-seronegative. The chain carries TRBV19 and TRBJ1-5; D gene unclear. The sequenced sample consisted of PBMCs. The CDR3 loop reads CASSDRNSNQPQHF. In DNA, the CDR3 is TGTGCCAGTAGCGATAGAAACAGCAATCAGCCCCAGCATTTT.